This T cell receptor beta chain was captured by sequencing in a study of monozygotic twins with inflammatory bowel disease (dated by TCRdb to between 2018 and 2020). For context, the study as a whole: The full study comprised 28 monozygotic twin pairs: nine German pairs (four IBD-concordant, five IBD-discordant) and 19 IBD-discordant Danish pairs. The search for disease-associated traits relied mainly on comparing IBD patients with their genetically identical healthy co-twins within discordant pairs. Each individual had, on average, about 151 000 unique TCRalpha sequences and 181 000 unique TCRbeta sequences available for analysis. Broader findings and caveats from the paper: No difference in repertoire similarity was observed between concordant and discordant twins, possibly owing to limited statistical power. Compared with healthy twins, IBD patients had fewer clonotypes in common with other individuals, a difference most pronounced in patients showing signs of disease activity. Measured by the inverse Simpson index, TCRbeta repertoire diversity was lower in IBD patients than in their healthy co-twins. Distinction between different T cell subtypes could not be achieved in the analysis. Because patients were on differing immunosuppressive treatments, the repertoires may have picked up extra background noise and inter-individual variability. The results gave no support for a single strong signal or clonotype linked to IBD.

The receptor library was made with 5' RACE. The input for every TCR library was around 3,800 ng of total RNA. For each sample, cDNA was synthesized in eight separate reactions using SMARTScribe reverse transcriptase. During cDNA synthesis, unique molecular identifiers containing a 6-nucleotide sample barcode were introduced by template switching. Amplification of TCRalpha and TCRbeta cDNA involved two nested PCRs of approximately 16 and 10 cycles, and each PCR was followed by bead purification. Before amplification, the cDNA was treated with uracil DNA-glycosylase and purified using the QIAquick PCR purification kit. The second PCR added Illumina TruSeq-compatible adapters along with sample-specific barcodes. Library quality and concentration were assessed using TapeStation and Qubit, and approximately 5 ng of each library was pooled. Sequencing of the pooled libraries was done on an Illumina HiSeq2500 single-index Rapid Run using custom sequencing primers and 2 x 100 bp reads. As for how the authors treated the data: UMI-based consensus assembly with MiGEC version 1.2.6 was used to correct PCR and sequencing errors. MiXCR version 2.1.1 was used for V(D)J alignment, clonotype assembly and CDR3 extraction. To normalise gene usage, clonotype sharing and MAIT/NKT TCR abundance, the analysis used the top 1000, 10 000 and 20 000 clonotypes per sample. Diversity was computed as the inverse Simpson index with the vegan R package after downsampling to 27 000 UMIs. Statistical testing used paired Mann-Whitney U tests on the discordant twin pairs and applied Benjamini-Hochberg correction for multiple testing. The reads, reprocessed by TCRdb, yield one row per CDR3 protein sequence and no DNA. The V and J calls come from TCRdb's annotation, not from the publication. The data table for this sample lists more than 350,000 distinct CDR3 sequences. The ten most abundant clones make up 2% to 2.5% of the sample.

From each donor, an approximately 2.5 ml peripheral blood sample was collected into PAXgene tubes and kept at -80 degrees C. Without any T cell sorting, total RNA was extracted from whole blood using the PAXgene blood miRNA kit on an automated QIAcube. Peripheral blood from monozygotic twin pairs concordant or discordant for inflammatory bowel disease was subjected to deep TCRalpha and TCRbeta repertoire profiling with unique molecular barcoding. Smoking habits were recorded for all twin pairs, and each individual was classified as a current, former or never smoker. Via the germline V gene, CDR1 is SGDLS and CDR2 YYNGEE. Taken from cysteine to phenylalanine, the CDR3 has 12 residues. The coding DNA is unavailable. With regard to this clonotype: Its antigen is not yet known.

This chain joins TRBV9 to TRBJ1-2; TCRdb names TRBD1, which stays unverified in the absence of DNA. The sequencing sample was made of blood. This clonotype was obtained from a human donor with ulcerative colitis or Crohn's disease, or a healthy co-twin of an affected twin (not recorded which). This receptor carries the CDR3 CASSRTEYGYTF.